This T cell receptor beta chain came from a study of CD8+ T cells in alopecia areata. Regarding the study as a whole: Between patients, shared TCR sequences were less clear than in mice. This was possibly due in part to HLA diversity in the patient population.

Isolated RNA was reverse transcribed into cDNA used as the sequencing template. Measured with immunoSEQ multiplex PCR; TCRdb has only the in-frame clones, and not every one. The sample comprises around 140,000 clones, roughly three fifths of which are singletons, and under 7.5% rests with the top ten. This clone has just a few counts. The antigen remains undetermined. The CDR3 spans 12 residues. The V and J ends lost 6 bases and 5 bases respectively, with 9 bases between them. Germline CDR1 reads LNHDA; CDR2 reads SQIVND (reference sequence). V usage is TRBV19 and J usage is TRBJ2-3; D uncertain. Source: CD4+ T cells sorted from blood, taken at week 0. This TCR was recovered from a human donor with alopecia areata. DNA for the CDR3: TGTGCCAGTAGATTAAGTGGAGATACGCAGTATTTT. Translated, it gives CASRLSGDTQYF. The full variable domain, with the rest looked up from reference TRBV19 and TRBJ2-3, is DGGITQSPKYLFRKEGQNVTLSCEQNLNHDAMYWYRQDPGQGLRLIYYSQIVNDFQKGDIAEGYSVSREKKESFPLTVTSAQKNPTAFYLCASRLSGDTQYFGPGTRLTVL.